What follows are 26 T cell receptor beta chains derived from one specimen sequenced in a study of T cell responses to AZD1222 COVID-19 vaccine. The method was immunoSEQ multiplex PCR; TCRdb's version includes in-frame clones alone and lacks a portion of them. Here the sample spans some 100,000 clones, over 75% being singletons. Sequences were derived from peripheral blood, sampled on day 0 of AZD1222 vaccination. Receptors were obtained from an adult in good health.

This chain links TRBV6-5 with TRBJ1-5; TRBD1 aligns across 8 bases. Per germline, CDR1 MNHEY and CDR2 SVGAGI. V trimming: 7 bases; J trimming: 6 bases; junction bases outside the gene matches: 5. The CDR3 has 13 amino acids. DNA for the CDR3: TGTGCCAGCACGGACAGGGCTAGTCAGCCCCAGCATTTT. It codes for CASTDRASQPQHF.

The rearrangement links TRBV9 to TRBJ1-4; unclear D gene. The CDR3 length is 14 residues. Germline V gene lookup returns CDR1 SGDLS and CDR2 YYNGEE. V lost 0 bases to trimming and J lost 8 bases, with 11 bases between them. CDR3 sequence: CASSVEAGPEKLFF. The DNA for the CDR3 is TGTGCCAGCAGCGTAGAAGCAGGCCCCGAAAAACTGTTTTTT. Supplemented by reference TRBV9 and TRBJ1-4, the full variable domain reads DSGVTQTPKHLITATGQRVTLRCSPRSGDLSVYWYQQSLDQGLQFLIQYYNGEERAKGNILERFSAQQFPDLHSELNLSSLELGDSALYFCASSVEAGPEKLFFGSGTQLSVL.

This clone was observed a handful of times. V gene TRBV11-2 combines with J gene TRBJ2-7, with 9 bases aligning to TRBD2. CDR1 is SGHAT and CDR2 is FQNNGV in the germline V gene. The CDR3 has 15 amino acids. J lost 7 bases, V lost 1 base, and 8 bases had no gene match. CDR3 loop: CASSLGFSGGGEQYF. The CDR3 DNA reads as TGTGCCAGCAGCTTAGGTTTTAGCGGGGGAGGTGAGCAGTACTTC.

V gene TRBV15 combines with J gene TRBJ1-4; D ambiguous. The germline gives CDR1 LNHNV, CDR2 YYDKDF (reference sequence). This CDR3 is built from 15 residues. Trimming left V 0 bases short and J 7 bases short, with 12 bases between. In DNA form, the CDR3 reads TGTGCCACCAGCAGAGATTCACGGTGGAGTGAAAAACTGTTTTTT. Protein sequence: CATSRDSRWSEKLFF.

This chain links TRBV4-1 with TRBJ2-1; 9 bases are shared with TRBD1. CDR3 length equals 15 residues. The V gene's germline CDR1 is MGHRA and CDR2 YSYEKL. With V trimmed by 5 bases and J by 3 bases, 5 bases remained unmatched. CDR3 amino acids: CASSFRQGVYNEQFF. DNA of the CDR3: TGCGCCAGCAGCTTTCGACAGGGGGTCTACAATGAGCAGTTCTTC.

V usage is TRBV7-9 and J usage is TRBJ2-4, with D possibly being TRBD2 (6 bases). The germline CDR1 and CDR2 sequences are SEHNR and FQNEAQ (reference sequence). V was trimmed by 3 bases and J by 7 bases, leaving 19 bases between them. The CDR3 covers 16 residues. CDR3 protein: CASSFVSGEVGNIQYF. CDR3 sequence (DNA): TGTGCCAGCAGCTTCGTCTCGGGGGAAGTGGGGAACATTCAGTACTTC.

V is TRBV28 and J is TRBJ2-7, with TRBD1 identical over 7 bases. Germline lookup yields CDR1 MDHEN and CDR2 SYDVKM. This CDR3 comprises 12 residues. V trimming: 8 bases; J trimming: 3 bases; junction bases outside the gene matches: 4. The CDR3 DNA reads TGTGCCAGCCGGGACAGCCTCTACGAGCAGTACTTC. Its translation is CASRDSLYEQYF. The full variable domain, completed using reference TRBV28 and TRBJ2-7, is DVKVTQSSRYLVKRTGEKVFLECVQDMDHENMFWYRQDPGLGLRLIYFSYDVKMKEKGDIPEGYSVSREKKERFSLILESASTNQTSMYLCASRDSLYEQYFGPGTRLTVT.

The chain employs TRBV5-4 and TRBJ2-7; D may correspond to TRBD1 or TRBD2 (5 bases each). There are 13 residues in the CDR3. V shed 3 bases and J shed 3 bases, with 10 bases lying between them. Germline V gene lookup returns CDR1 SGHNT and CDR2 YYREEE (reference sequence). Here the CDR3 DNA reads TGTGCCAGCAGCTGGGACGGAGACTACGAGCAGTACGTC. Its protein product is CASSWDGDYEQYV.

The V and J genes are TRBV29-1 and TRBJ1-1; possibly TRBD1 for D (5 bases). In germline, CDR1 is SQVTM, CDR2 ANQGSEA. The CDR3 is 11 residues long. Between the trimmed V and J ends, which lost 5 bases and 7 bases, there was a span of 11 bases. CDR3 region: CSVWGGDEAFF. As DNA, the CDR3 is TGCAGCGTTTGGGGCGGGGATGAAGCTTTCTTT.

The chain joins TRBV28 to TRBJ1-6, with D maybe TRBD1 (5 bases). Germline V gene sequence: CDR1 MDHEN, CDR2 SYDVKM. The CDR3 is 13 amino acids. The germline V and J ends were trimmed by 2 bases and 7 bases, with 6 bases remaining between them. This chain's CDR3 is CASSLDRNSPLHF. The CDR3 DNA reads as TGTGCCAGCAGTTTAGACAGAAATTCACCCCTCCACTTT.

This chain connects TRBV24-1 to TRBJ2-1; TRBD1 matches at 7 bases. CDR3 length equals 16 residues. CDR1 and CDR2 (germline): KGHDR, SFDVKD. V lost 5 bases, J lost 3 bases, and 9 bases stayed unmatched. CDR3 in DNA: TGTGCCACCAGTGGGAAACAGGGGTCTAACTACAATGAGCAGTTCTTC. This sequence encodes CATSGKQGSNYNEQFF.

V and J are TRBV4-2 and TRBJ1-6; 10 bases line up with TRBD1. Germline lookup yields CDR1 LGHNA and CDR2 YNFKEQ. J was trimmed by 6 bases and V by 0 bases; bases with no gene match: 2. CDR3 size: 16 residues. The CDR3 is CASSQDRTGGNSPLHF. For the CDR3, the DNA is TGTGCCAGCAGCCAAGATAGGACAGGGGGTAATTCACCCCTCCACTTT.

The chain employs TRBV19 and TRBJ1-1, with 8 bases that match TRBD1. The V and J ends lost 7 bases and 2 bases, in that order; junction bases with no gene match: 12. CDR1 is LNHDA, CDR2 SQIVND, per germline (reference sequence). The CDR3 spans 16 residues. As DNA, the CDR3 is TGTGCCAGTACAGACGCAGGGGGCTCCAGAAACACTGAAGCTTTCTTT. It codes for CASTDAGGSRNTEAFF.

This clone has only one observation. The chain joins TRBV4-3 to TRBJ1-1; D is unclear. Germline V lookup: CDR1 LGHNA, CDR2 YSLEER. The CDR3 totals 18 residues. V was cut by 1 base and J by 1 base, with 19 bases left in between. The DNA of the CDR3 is TGCGCCAGCAGCCAAGCCCGAACTCACGTTGGACCGAACACTGAAGCTTTCTTT. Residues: CASSQARTHVGPNTEAFF.

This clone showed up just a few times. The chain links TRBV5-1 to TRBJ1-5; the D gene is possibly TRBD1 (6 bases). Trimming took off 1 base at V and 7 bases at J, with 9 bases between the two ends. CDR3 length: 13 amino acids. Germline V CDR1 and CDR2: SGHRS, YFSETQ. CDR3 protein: CASSLTGHQPQHF. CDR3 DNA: TGCGCCAGCAGCTTGACAGGGCACCAGCCCCAGCATTTT. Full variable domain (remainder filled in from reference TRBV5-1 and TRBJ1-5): KAGVTQTPRYLIKTRGQQVTLSCSPISGHRSVSWYQQTPGQGLQFLFEYFSETQRNKGNFPGRFSGRQFSNSRSEMNVSTLELGDSALYLCASSLTGHQPQHFGDGTRLSIL.

The CDR3 spells CASTSQGARQPQHF. The CDR3 DNA follows: TGTGCCAGCACCTCCCAGGGGGCGAGGCAGCCCCAGCATTTT. This chain links TRBV6-6 with TRBJ1-5; 8 bases align to TRBD1. Germline V lookup: CDR1 MNHNY, CDR2 SVGAGI (reference sequence). The V segment lost 7 bases and the J segment 7 bases; nucleotides outside the gene matches: 9. CDR3 length: 14 amino acids.

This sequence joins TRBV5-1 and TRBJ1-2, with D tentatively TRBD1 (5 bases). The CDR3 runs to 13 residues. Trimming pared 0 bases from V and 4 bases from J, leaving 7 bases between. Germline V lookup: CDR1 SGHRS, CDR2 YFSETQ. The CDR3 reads CASSLGGAYGYTF. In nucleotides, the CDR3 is TGCGCCAGCAGCTTGGGGGGCGCCTATGGCTACACCTTC.

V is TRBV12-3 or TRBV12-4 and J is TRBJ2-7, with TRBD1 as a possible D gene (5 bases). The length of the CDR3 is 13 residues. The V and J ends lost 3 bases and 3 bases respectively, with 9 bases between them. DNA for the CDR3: TGTGCCAGCAGTTTTGGGGCGAGCTACGAGCAGTACGTC. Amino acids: CASSFGASYEQYV.

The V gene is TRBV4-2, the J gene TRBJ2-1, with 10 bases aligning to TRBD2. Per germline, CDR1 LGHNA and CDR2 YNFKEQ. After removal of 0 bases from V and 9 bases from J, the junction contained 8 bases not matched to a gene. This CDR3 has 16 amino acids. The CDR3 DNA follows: TGTGCCAGCAGCCAAGAAATCGGGACTAGCGTCCGTGAGCAGTTCTTC. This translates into CASSQEIGTSVREQFF.

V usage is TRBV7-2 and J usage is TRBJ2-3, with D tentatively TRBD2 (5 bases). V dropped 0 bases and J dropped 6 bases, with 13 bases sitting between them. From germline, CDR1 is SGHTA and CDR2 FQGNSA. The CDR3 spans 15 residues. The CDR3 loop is CASSLALGRGDTQYF. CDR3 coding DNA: TGTGCCAGCAGCTTAGCGCTGGGGAGAGGGGATACGCAGTATTTT.

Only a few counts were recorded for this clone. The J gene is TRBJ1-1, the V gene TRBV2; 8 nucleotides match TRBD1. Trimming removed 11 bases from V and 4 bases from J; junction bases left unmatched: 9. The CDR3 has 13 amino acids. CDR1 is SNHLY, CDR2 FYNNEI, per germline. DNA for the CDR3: TGTGCCCGGACCAGGGGGCGCGCCACTGAAGCTTTCTTT. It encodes CARTRGRATEAFF. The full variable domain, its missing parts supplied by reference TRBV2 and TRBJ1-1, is EPEVTQTPSHQVTQMGQEVILRCVPISNHLYFYWYRQILGQKVEFLVSFYNNEISEKSEIFDDQFSVERPDGSNFTLKIRSTKLEDSAMYFCARTRGRATEAFFGQGTRLTVV.

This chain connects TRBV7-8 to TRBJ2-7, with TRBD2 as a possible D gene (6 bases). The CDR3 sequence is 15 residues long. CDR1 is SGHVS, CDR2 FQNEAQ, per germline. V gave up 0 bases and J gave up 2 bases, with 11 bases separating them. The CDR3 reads CASSLAGGSTYEQYF. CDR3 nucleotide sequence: TGTGCCAGCAGCTTAGCGGGAGGCTCGACCTACGAGCAGTACTTC. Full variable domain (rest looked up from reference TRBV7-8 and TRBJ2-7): GAGVSQSPRYKVAKRGQDVALRCDPISGHVSLFWYQQALGQGPEFLTYFQNEAQLDKSGLPSDRFFAERPEGSVSTLKIQRTQQEDSAVYLCASSLAGGSTYEQYFGPGTRLTVT.

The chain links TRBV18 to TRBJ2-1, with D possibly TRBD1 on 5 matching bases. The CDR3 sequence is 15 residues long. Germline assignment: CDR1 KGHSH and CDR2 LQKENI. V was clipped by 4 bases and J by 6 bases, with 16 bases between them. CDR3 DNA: TGTGCCAGCTCACGGAAGGACAAATCGGTCAATGAGCAGTTCTTC. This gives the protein CASSRKDKSVNEQFF.

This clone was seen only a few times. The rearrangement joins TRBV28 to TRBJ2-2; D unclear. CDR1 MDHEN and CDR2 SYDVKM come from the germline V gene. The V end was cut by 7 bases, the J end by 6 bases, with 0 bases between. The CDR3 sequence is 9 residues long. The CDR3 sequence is CASTGELFF. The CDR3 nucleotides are TGTGCCAGCACCGGGGAGCTGTTTTTT.

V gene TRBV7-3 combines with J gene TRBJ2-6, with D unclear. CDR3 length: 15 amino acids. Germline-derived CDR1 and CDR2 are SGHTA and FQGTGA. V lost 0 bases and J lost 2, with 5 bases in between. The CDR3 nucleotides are TGTGCCAGCAGCTTAACGGGCGCTGGGGCCAACGTCCTGACTTTC. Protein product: CASSLTGAGANVLTF.

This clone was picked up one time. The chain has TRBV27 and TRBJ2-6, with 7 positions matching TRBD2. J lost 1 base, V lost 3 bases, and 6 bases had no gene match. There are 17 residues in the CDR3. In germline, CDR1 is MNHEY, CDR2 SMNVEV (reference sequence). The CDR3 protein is CASSLRSGVSGANVLTF. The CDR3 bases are TGTGCCAGCAGTTTGAGAAGCGGGGTTTCTGGGGCCAACGTCCTGACTTTC.